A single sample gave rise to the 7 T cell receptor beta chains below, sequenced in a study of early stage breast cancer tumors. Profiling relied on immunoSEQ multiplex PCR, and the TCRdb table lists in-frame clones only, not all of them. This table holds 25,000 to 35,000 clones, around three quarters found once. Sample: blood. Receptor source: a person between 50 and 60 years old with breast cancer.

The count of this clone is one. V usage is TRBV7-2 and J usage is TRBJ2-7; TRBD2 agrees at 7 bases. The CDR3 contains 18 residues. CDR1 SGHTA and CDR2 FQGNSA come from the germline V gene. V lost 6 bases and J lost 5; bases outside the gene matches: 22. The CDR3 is CASRQFGLAVAGTDEQYF. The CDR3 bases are TGTGCCAGCAGACAGTTTGGGCTAGCGGTCGCAGGGACCGACGAGCAGTACTTC.

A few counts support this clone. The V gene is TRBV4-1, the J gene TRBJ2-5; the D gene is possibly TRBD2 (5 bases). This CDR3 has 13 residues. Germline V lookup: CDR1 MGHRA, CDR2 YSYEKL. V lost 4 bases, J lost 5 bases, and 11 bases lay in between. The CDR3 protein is CASSLLTGETQYF. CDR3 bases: TGCGCCAGCAGCCTCTTAACGGGGGAGACCCAGTACTTC.

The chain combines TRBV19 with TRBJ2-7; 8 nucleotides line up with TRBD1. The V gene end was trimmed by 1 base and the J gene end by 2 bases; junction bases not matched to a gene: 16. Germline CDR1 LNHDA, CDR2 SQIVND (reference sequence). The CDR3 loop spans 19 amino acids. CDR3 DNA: TGTGCCAGTAGTATAGTATACAGGGGGTTGGACTACAACCCCTACGAGCAGTACTTC. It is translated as CASSIVYRGLDYNPYEQYF. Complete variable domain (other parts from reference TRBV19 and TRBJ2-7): DGGITQSPKYLFRKEGQNVTLSCEQNLNHDAMYWYRQDPGQGLRLIYYSQIVNDFQKGDIAEGYSVSREKKESFPLTVTSAQKNPTAFYLCASSIVYRGLDYNPYEQYFGPGTRLTVT.

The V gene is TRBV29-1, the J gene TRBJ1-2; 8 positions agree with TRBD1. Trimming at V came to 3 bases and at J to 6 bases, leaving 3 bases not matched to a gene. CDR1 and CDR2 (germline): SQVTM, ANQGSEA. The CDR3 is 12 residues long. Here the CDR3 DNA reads TGCAGCGTTGACCCGGGACAGGATGGCTACACCTTC. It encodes CSVDPGQDGYTF.

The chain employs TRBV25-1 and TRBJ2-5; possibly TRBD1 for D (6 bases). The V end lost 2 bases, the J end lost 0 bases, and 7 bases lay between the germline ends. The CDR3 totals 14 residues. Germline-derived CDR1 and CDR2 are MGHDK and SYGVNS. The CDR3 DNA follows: TGTGCCAGCAGTGAAGGACAGTACCAAGAGACCCAGTACTTC. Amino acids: CASSEGQYQETQYF.

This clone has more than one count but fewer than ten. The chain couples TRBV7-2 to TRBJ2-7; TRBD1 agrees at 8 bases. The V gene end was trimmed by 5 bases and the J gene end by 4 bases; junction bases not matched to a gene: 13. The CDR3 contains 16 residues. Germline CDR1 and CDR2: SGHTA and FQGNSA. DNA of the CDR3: TGTGCCAGCAGCCTGGGGTCGGGGACAGGAAAATACGAGCAGTACTTC. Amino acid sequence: CASSLGSGTGKYEQYF. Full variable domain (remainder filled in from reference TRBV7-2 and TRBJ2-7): GAGVSQSPSNKVTEKGKDVELRCDPISGHTALYWYRQSLGQGLEFLIYFQGNSAPDKSGLPSDRFSAERTGGSVSTLTIQRTQQEDSAVYLCASSLGSGTGKYEQYFGPGTRLTVT.

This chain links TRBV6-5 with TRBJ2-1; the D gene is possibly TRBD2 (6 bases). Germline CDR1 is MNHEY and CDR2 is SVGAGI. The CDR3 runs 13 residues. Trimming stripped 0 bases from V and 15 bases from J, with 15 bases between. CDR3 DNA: TGTGCCAGCAGTTACTCGGGGCGGGAAGGTCGGTTCTTC. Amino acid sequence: CASSYSGREGRFF.